This T cell receptor (beta chain) is from a study of glioma-infiltrating T cells after dendritic cell vaccination. Overall study results and limits: Higher pretreatment TIL content predicted longer progression-free time and survival.

As to this clone: The target antigen is unknown.

CDR1 is SGHDN and CDR2 is FVKESK in the germline V gene. The V end was cut by 4 bases, the J end by 5 bases, with 15 bases between. CDR3 length: 14 residues. Only in-frame clones appear in the TCRdb table, and some are missing; sequencing was by immunoSEQ multiplex PCR. This table has about 90,000 clones, more than 75% appearing once. The TCR originated in a human donor with glioblastoma. The input for sequencing was blood, taken before dendritic cell vaccination. The chain carries TRBV14 and TRBJ2-7; the D gene is possibly TRBD1 (5 bases). The CDR3 nucleotides read TGTGCCAGCAGCCCACAGGCGAACACCCACGAGCAGTACTTC. Translation gives CASSPQANTHEQYF.